This T cell receptor (beta chain) stems from a study of shared clonotypes between healthy human individuals. Overall study results and limits: Generally, naive subsets (rather than memory subsets) showed larger estimated richness.

The authors distributed each subset's genomic DNA evenly over several immunoSEQ plates. TCRdb keeps only in-frame clones here, not all; method: immunoSEQ multiplex PCR. Here the sample spans over 2 million clones, about 95% being singletons. It was CD45RO-negative cells, positively selected for CCR7, that made up naive CD8 cells, with terminally differentiated effector memory CD45RA+ cells excluded. CDR1 LNHNV and CDR2 YYDKDF come from the germline V gene (reference sequence). Trimming took off 5 bases at V and 5 bases at J, with 21 bases between the two ends. This CDR3 region has 16 residues. As concerns this clone: Its antigen is still unknown.

The sequenced sample consisted of naive CD8+ T cells sorted from blood. This receptor was taken from a man younger than 35 in good health. V is TRBV15 and J is TRBJ1-2; no reliable D call. Written as DNA, the CDR3 is TGTGCCACCAGCTTGAGGGCCGGGGTGACGGATTATGGCTACACCTTC. This translates into CATSLRAGVTDYGYTF.